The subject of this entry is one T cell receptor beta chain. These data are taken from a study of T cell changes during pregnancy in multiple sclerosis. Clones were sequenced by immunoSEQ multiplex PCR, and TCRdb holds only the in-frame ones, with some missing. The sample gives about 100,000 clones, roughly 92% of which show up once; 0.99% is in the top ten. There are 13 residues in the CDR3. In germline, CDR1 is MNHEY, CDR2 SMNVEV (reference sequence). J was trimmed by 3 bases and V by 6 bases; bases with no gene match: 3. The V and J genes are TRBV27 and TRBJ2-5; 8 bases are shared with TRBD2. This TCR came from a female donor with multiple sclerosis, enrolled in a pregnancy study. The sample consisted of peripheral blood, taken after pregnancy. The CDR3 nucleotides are TGTGCCAGCAGCCCGGGGGGGGAAGAGACCCAGTACTTC. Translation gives CASSPGGEETQYF.